This T cell receptor beta chain was documented in a study of T cell changes during pregnancy in multiple sclerosis. V lost 3 bases and J 6 bases, leaving 15 bases between the germline ends. Germline CDR1 and CDR2: SNHLY and FYNNEI. This CDR3 has 15 residues. Only in-frame clones appear in the TCRdb table, and some are missing; sequencing was by immunoSEQ multiplex PCR. The sample gives over 50,000 clones, 88% of which show up once; about 1.7% is in the top ten. The sequences come from peripheral blood, collected in the first trimester of pregnancy. The chain combines TRBV2 with TRBJ1-5, with a possible D match to TRBD1 (6 bases). The receptor was isolated from a female donor with multiple sclerosis, enrolled in a pregnancy study. In DNA, the CDR3 is TGTGCCAGCAGTGATTCCAGGGGATTCGGTCAGCCCCAGCATTTT. Amino acids: CASSDSRGFGQPQHF.